The 32 T cell receptor beta chains listed next were all sequenced from one sample in a study of T cell changes during pregnancy in multiple sclerosis (dated by TCRdb to the late 2010s). The library was prepared using the immunoSEQ multiplex PCR assay. Sourced from immuneACCESS, this table was stored by TCRdb with only in-frame sequences that have V and J called. A share of the clones is absent; for the studies checked, an unresolved V gene accounts for under half, and the remainder has no known explanation. This sample comprises fewer than 65,000 clones, 90% to 95% of them detected only once. Just over 0.85% of the sample rests with the top ten. The source material was peripheral blood, sampled before pregnancy. These receptors originate from a female donor with multiple sclerosis, enrolled in a pregnancy study.

The chain links TRBV4-2 to TRBJ2-1, with TRBD2 matching 12 bases. The CDR3 sequence is 17 residues long. Looked up from germline, CDR1 is LGHNA and CDR2 is YNFKEQ. The V segment lost 0 bases and the J segment 8 bases; nucleotides outside the gene matches: 8. The CDR3: CASSQDPSGGALDEQFF. Here the CDR3 DNA reads TGTGCCAGCAGCCAAGACCCTAGCGGGGGGGCTTTAGATGAGCAGTTCTTC.

This clone was recorded once. CDR3 DNA sequence: TGCAGTGCGGGGGACAGGGACGAAGCTTTCTTT. It translates to CSAGDRDEAFF. V gene TRBV20-1 combines with J gene TRBJ1-1; TRBD1 matches at 9 bases. CDR1 is DFQATT, CDR2 SNEGSKA, per germline (reference sequence). The CDR3 is 11 amino acids. The trim removed 6 bases at V and 8 bases at J, leaving 4 bases unmatched.

The chain links TRBV29-1 to TRBJ2-6, with D maybe TRBD2 (5 bases). The ends were cut back, 4 bases at V and 3 bases at J, with 7 bases in the middle. CDR3 length: 13 amino acids. Looked up from germline, CDR1 is SQVTM and CDR2 is ANQGSEA. The CDR3 sequence is CSVVGSGANVLTF. DNA for the CDR3: TGCAGCGTTGTGGGGAGTGGGGCCAACGTCCTGACTTTC.

The rearrangement links TRBV10-1 to TRBJ2-3, with a weak D call TRBD2 (6 bases). CDR3 length equals 13 residues. CDR1 and CDR2 (germline): WNHNN, SYGVQD (reference sequence). V was cut by 7 bases and J by 6 bases, with 14 bases left in between. The CDR3 protein is CASTGLSRDTQYF. In DNA, the CDR3 is TGCGCCAGCACGGGACTTAGTCGGGATACGCAGTATTTT.

The chain joins TRBV7-6 to TRBJ1-6; the D gene is possibly TRBD1 (5 bases). CDR1 and CDR2 from the germline V gene are SGHVS and FNYEAQ. With 6 bases removed from V and 5 bases from J, the gap between germline ends came to 11 bases. CDR3 length equals 14 residues. The CDR3 protein is CASSPGSNNSPLHF. As DNA, the CDR3 is TGTGCCAGCAGTCCAGGGTCCAATAATTCACCCCTCCACTTT.

The gene calls are TRBV6-5 and TRBJ2-5, with 10 bases fitting TRBD2. The CDR3 loop spans 14 amino acids. Germline CDR1 is MNHEY and CDR2 is SVGAGI. The trim removed 6 bases at V and 5 bases at J, leaving 6 bases unmatched. The CDR3 nucleotides read TGTGCCAGCAGAACAGCGGGGGGGCGGGAGACCCAGTACTTC. Protein product: CASRTAGGRETQYF.

The rearrangement joins TRBV6-6 to TRBJ2-1; D not resolved. Germline V gene sequence: CDR1 MNHNY, CDR2 SVGAGI (reference sequence). V lost 4 bases to trimming and J lost 10 bases, with 11 bases between them. The CDR3 has 12 residues. CDR3 in DNA: TGTGCCAGCAGTTCTTTGGTCCGGGAGCAGTTCTTC. This gives the protein CASSSLVREQFF.

The chain is built from TRBV7-9 and TRBJ2-7; TRBD1 aligns across 7 bases. The germline V gene encodes CDR1 SEHNR and CDR2 FQNEAQ (reference sequence). The CDR3 covers 13 residues. Trimming took 5 bases from V and 4 from J; bases not matched to a gene: 5. Here the CDR3 reads CASSPGQLYEQYF. DNA of the CDR3: TGTGCCAGCAGCCCGGGACAGCTATACGAGCAGTACTTC.

The chain is built from TRBV19 and TRBJ2-6, with TRBD2 matching over 8 bases. The V gene end was trimmed by 6 bases and the J gene end by 0 bases; junction bases not matched to a gene: 13. Germline CDR1 LNHDA, CDR2 SQIVND (reference sequence). The CDR3 sequence is 19 residues long. CDR3 region: CASSNFVGGANSGANVLTF. CDR3 sequence (DNA): TGTGCCAGTAGCAATTTCGTCGGGGGGGCGAACTCTGGGGCCAACGTCCTGACTTTC.

Written as DNA, the CDR3 is TGTGCCAGCAGCGCGGGTATTTCCTACAATGAGCAGTTCTTC. Translated, it gives CASSAGISYNEQFF. V gene TRBV7-8 combines with J gene TRBJ2-1, with D perhaps TRBD2 (5 bases). The CDR3 runs to 14 residues. Trimming left V 5 bases short and J 1 base short, with 9 bases between. CDR1 SGHVS and CDR2 FQNEAQ come from the germline V gene.

The gene calls are TRBV6-6 and TRBJ1-2; no firm D call. The CDR3 has 12 residues. The V gene lost 6 bases and the J gene lost 6 bases, with 11 bases spanning the gap. Looked up from germline, CDR1 is MNHNY and CDR2 is SVGAGI (reference sequence). The CDR3 protein is CASSPRGDGYTF. The DNA of the CDR3 is TGTGCCAGCAGCCCACGGGGAGATGGCTACACCTTC.

This chain joins TRBV7-9 and TRBJ2-7; TRBD2 matches 10 bases. Germline assignment: CDR1 SEHNR and CDR2 FQNEAQ (reference sequence). J was trimmed by 5 bases and V by 0 bases; bases with no gene match: 7. The CDR3 has 16 amino acids. CDR3 residues: CASSLARTSGADEQYF. CDR3 sequence (DNA): TGTGCCAGCAGCTTAGCGCGCACTAGCGGGGCAGACGAGCAGTACTTC.

This chain connects TRBV4-1 to TRBJ1-1; the D gene is possibly TRBD1 (6 bases). Trimming pared 1 base from V and 8 bases from J, leaving 8 bases between. Per the germline V gene, CDR1 is MGHRA and CDR2 is YSYEKL. The CDR3 has 12 amino acids. In nucleotides, the CDR3 is TGCGCCAGCAGCCAAGGAGACAGGGAAGCTTTCTTT. This encodes CASSQGDREAFF.

The rearrangement uses TRBV4-2 and TRBJ1-2; a weak D match, TRBD1 (5 bases). CDR1 LGHNA and CDR2 YNFKEQ come from the germline V gene. V lost 3 bases, J lost 10 bases, and 15 bases lay in between. CDR3 length equals 13 residues. The CDR3 loop reads CASSHHNDRYYTF. CDR3 DNA sequence: TGTGCCAGCAGCCACCATAACGACAGATACTACACCTTC.

V is TRBV15 and J is TRBJ1-4; D unclear. This CDR3 has 14 amino acids. V lost 3 bases and J lost 8, with 13 bases in between. The germline V gene has CDR1 LNHNV and CDR2 YYDKDF (reference sequence). CDR3 nucleotide sequence: TGTGCCACCAGCAGGACGGGTTCGGGGGAAAAACTGTTTTTT. Translation: CATSRTGSGEKLFF.

This clone was recorded once. The genes are TRBV9 and TRBJ2-5; 8 bases agree with TRBD1. Looked up from germline, CDR1 is SGDLS and CDR2 is YYNGEE. Trimming removed 3 bases from V and 4 bases from J; junction bases left unmatched: 11. CDR3 length: 16 residues. The CDR3 coding sequence is TGTGCCAGCAGCGCTCAGACAGGGGCCTTGGGAGAGACCCAGTACTTC. Translating gives CASSAQTGALGETQYF.

The gene calls are TRBV14 and TRBJ2-7; D ambiguous. V lost 0 bases to trimming and J lost 2 bases, with 11 bases between them. Germline V gene data show CDR1 as SGHDN and CDR2 as FVKESK. The CDR3 sequence is 15 residues long. The CDR3 sequence: CASSQDFSATYEQYF. The CDR3 DNA sequence: TGTGCCAGCAGCCAAGATTTCAGCGCAACCTACGAGCAGTACTTC.

The rearrangement links TRBV18 to TRBJ1-1, with 7 bases aligning to TRBD1. V shed 2 bases and J 2 bases; nucleotides not matched to a gene: 8. Germline V gene sequence: CDR1 KGHSH, CDR2 LQKENI. The CDR3 totals 16 residues. For the CDR3, the DNA is TGTGCCAGCTCACCAAGCACAGGGGCCCTAAACACTGAAGCTTTCTTT. This sequence encodes CASSPSTGALNTEAFF. Combining the CDR3 with reference TRBV18 and TRBJ1-1 gives the whole variable domain NAGVMQNPRHLVRRRGQEARLRCSPMKGHSHVYWYRQLPEEGLKFMVYLQKENIIDESGMPKERFSAEFPKEGPSILRIQQVVRGDSAAYFCASSPSTGALNTEAFFGQGTRLTVV.

This clone appeared a single time. V usage is TRBV9 and J usage is TRBJ2-7; 10 bases agree with TRBD2. The V gene's germline CDR1 is SGDLS and CDR2 YYNGEE. This CDR3 is built from 14 residues. Unmatched junction bases numbered 3, after V lost 4 bases and J lost 2 bases. The DNA of the CDR3 is TGTGCCAGCAGCCCCAGCGGGGGGGCCTACGAGCAGTACTTC. As protein: CASSPSGGAYEQYF. Together with reference TRBV9 and TRBJ2-7, the CDR3 gives the full variable domain: DSGVTQTPKHLITATGQRVTLRCSPRSGDLSVYWYQQSLDQGLQFLIQYYNGEERAKGNILERFSAQQFPDLHSELNLSSLELGDSALYFCASSPSGGAYEQYFGPGTRLTVT.

The chain couples TRBV27 to TRBJ1-1; 8 bases line up with TRBD1. The V segment lost 6 bases and the J segment 4 bases; nucleotides outside the gene matches: 10. The germline V gene has CDR1 MNHEY and CDR2 SMNVEV (reference sequence). The CDR3 consists of 15 residues. The CDR3 is CASRSSQGVVTEAFF. The CDR3 DNA sequence: TGTGCCAGCAGATCATCACAGGGGGTCGTCACTGAAGCTTTCTTT.

The CDR3 protein is CASSGRIFTDTQYF. The CDR3 DNA reads TGTGCCAGCAGTGGGCGGATTTTCACAGATACGCAGTATTTT. The rearrangement joins TRBV2 to TRBJ2-3; D remains ambiguous. Trimming took 4 bases from V and 2 from J, leaving 10 bases between them. Germline-derived CDR1 and CDR2 are SNHLY and FYNNEI. The CDR3 consists of 14 residues.

The chain has TRBV18 and TRBJ2-7, with 7 nucleotides matching TRBD1. V shed 6 bases and J 3 bases; nucleotides not matched to a gene: 8. The CDR3 consists of 14 residues. Germline V gene sequence: CDR1 KGHSH, CDR2 LQKENI. The CDR3 loop reads CASSSWQGVYEQYF. CDR3 nucleotide sequence: TGTGCCAGCTCTAGCTGGCAGGGGGTCTACGAGCAGTACTTC.

The chain recombines TRBV2 with TRBJ2-2; the D gene is possibly TRBD1 (6 bases). Trimming cost V 4 bases and J 7 bases, with 13 bases left between them. Germline V gene sequence: CDR1 SNHLY, CDR2 FYNNEI. CDR3 length equals 14 residues. CDR3 residues: CASSVGQGYGELFF. The CDR3 nucleotides are TGTGCCAGCAGTGTCGGGCAGGGGTACGGGGAGCTGTTTTTT. Full variable domain (missing parts from reference TRBV2 and TRBJ2-2): EPEVTQTPSHQVTQMGQEVILRCVPISNHLYFYWYRQILGQKVEFLVSFYNNEISEKSEIFDDQFSVERPDGSNFTLKIRSTKLEDSAMYFCASSVGQGYGELFFGEGSRLTVL.

This rearrangement joins TRBV18 to TRBJ1-1; maybe TRBD1 (5 bases). This CDR3 contains 14 residues. Germline CDR1 and CDR2: KGHSH and LQKENI. V was shortened by 4 bases and J by 1 base, with 10 bases between the two germline ends. For the CDR3, the DNA is TGTGCCAGCTCACTGATGGGGCAGAACACTGAAGCTTTCTTT. It yields the protein CASSLMGQNTEAFF.

The chain combines TRBV30 with TRBJ1-5; D is unresolved. The germline V gene encodes CDR1 GTSNPN and CDR2 SVGIG (reference sequence). This CDR3 is 11 amino acids long. V lost 2 bases to trimming and J lost 7 bases, with 6 bases between them. CDR3 residues: CAWSTGQPQHF. The CDR3 DNA reads as TGTGCCTGGAGTACGGGACAGCCCCAGCATTTT.

The chain has TRBV18 and TRBJ1-3; D is possibly TRBD1 (6 bases). Per the germline V gene, CDR1 is KGHSH and CDR2 is LQKENI. V shed 1 base and J shed 7 bases, with 26 bases lying between them. The CDR3 is made up of 19 amino acids. The DNA for the CDR3 is TGTGCCAGCTCACCACGCTGGGGGGGCTCGGTCCCCTCCGGGAACACCATATATTTT. This sequence encodes CASSPRWGGSVPSGNTIYF.

This chain uses TRBV19 with TRBJ1-3, with D possibly TRBD1 on 6 matching bases. Germline lookup yields CDR1 LNHDA and CDR2 SQIVND (reference sequence). V was pared by 5 bases and J by 0 bases, with 11 bases between. The CDR3 spans 15 residues. Here the CDR3 DNA reads TGTGCCAGTAGTCCCCGGACAGTCTCTGGAAACACCATATATTTT. Translation: CASSPRTVSGNTIYF.

In its sample, this clone was seen once. This chain joins TRBV7-9 and TRBJ1-2; a possible D gene is TRBD1 (5 bases). Trimming cost V 0 bases and J 7 bases, with 15 bases left between them. The CDR3 sequence is 15 residues long. CDR1 and CDR2 from the germline V gene are SEHNR and FQNEAQ (reference sequence). The CDR3 nucleotides read TGTGCCAGCAGCTTAGCGCGGGACTTTCATGGTGGCTACACCTTC. It specifies CASSLARDFHGGYTF.

This clone turned up a few times. The V and J genes are TRBV28 and TRBJ1-1, with 11 bases lining up with TRBD1. In germline, CDR1 is MDHEN, CDR2 SYDVKM. The CDR3 contains 15 residues. V dropped 10 bases and J dropped 4; count of bases not matched to a gene: 11. CDR3 region: CAITDRGPGSTEAFF. The CDR3 DNA sequence: TGTGCCATCACGGACAGGGGGCCTGGGAGCACTGAAGCTTTCTTT.

The genes are TRBV19 and TRBJ1-1; D is perhaps TRBD1 (5 bases). This CDR3 has 19 amino acids. CDR1 and CDR2 (germline): LNHDA, SQIVND (reference sequence). The V and J ends lost 3 bases and 2 bases respectively, with 25 bases between them. This CDR3 reads CASSMPQQGVSRPNTEAFF. CDR3 sequence (DNA): TGTGCCAGTAGTATGCCCCAGCAGGGTGTCAGCAGACCCAACACTGAAGCTTTCTTT.

This clone was seen just once. The chain has TRBV18 and TRBJ1-1; 8 bases match TRBD1. The CDR3 consists of 16 residues. The germline V gene has CDR1 KGHSH and CDR2 LQKENI. V shed 2 bases and J 8 bases; nucleotides not matched to a gene: 13. The CDR3 spells CASSPLRGQDGPEAFF. CDR3 nucleotides: TGTGCCAGCTCACCATTACGGGGACAGGATGGTCCCGAAGCTTTCTTT.

The chain employs TRBV5-4 and TRBJ2-2; a weak D match, TRBD1 (7 bases). In germline, CDR1 is SGHNT, CDR2 YYREEE (reference sequence). The CDR3 is made up of 15 amino acids. V lost 4 bases, J lost 3 bases, and 13 bases lay in between. CDR3 residues: CASSTQGGDTGELFF. The CDR3 DNA reads TGTGCCAGCAGCACGCAGGGGGGAGACACCGGGGAGCTGTTTTTT. The full variable domain, in which reference TRBV5-4 and TRBJ2-2 provide the parts outside the CDR3, is ETGVTQSPTHLIKTRGQQVTLRCSSQSGHNTVSWYQQALGQGPQFIFQYYREEENGRGNFPPRFSGLQFPNYSSELNVNALELDDSALYLCASSTQGGDTGELFFGEGSRLTVL.